This entry is about one T cell receptor beta chain. This record comes from a study of blood T cell repertoires in COVID-19. Study information: From the United States, Italy and Spain came samples of acute and convalescent COVID-19. The cDNA or gDNA used as material had been derived from T cells, B-cell-depleted T cells, or PBMCs.

Per the original methods: Researchers report that nucleated cell counts were estimated from reference gene primer amplification. Method: immunoSEQ multiplex PCR; TCRdb's copy keeps in-frame clones and lacks some. V, J and clone size are those of that table, while D and trimming were read from the DNA. Of about 160,000 clones in the sample, 82% were seen once. CDR1 and CDR2 (germline): LNHDA, SQIVND (reference sequence). The CDR3 extends over 13 amino acids. Unmatched junction bases numbered 5, after V lost 8 bases and J lost 7 bases. V usage is TRBV19 and J usage is TRBJ2-7; 13 bases fit TRBD2. The sequencing sample was made of peripheral blood. The receptor comes from a human donor with acute or convalescent COVID-19. The donor label of this sample is uncertain. The CDR3 DNA reads as TGTGCCAGTCAACGGACTAGCGGGGGAGAGCAGTACTTC. This encodes CASQRTSGGEQYF. Using reference TRBV19 and TRBJ2-7 for the parts outside the CDR3, the full variable domain is DGGITQSPKYLFRKEGQNVTLSCEQNLNHDAMYWYRQDPGQGLRLIYYSQIVNDFQKGDIAEGYSVSREKKESFPLTVTSAQKNPTAFYLCASQRTSGGEQYFGPGTRLTVT.